The next 6 T cell receptor beta chains were all read from a single sample in a study of T cells expressing NK-cell markers. For each CDR3 protein, TCRdb gives one entry from its re-call of the 5' RACE reads, without DNA. The table for this sample gives 350,000 to 450,000 distinct CDR3 sequences. The material sequenced was blood T cells: a sorted CD56 or NKG2C T cell subset, CD4+ or CD8+ T cells, or bulk PBMC T cells (not recorded which). Receptor source: a man aged 18 to 69 in good health.

The V and J genes are TRBV28 and TRBJ2-7; the TCRdb D gene call, TRBD1, has no DNA to confirm it. CDR1 is MDHEN, CDR2 SYDVKM, per germline. The CDR3 has 13 amino acids. The CDR3 loop reads CASGIRRAHEQYF.

This chain connects TRBV20-1 to TRBJ2-1; TCRdb indicates TRBD1, and absent DNA this call remains unverified. CDR3 length: 13 amino acids. Germline CDR1 reads DFQATT; CDR2 reads SNEGSKA (reference sequence). The CDR3 loop is CSARSDSYNEQFF.

The rearrangement joins TRBV5-5 to TRBJ2-7. Per germline, CDR1 SGHKS and CDR2 YYEKEE (reference sequence). CDR3 length: 16 amino acids. CDR3 amino acids: CASSLVVAGSSYEQYF.

The chain has TRBV5-1 and TRBJ2-3; the D call of TRBD1 rests on TCRdb alone, since no DNA is present to check it. The germline V gene has CDR1 SGHRS and CDR2 YFSETQ. The CDR3 length is 13 residues. CDR3 sequence reads: CASGGASGDTQYF.

V is TRBV12-3 or TRBV12-4 and J is TRBJ1-4. This CDR3 region has 13 residues. The CDR3 here is CASSSGEGLKLFF.

The rearrangement uses TRBV25-1 and TRBJ2-3; TCRdb's D call, TRBD2, is unchecked because there is no DNA. Germline loops: CDR1 MGHDK, CDR2 SYGVNS. The CDR3 covers 17 residues. CDR3 sequence reads: CASSNRLSSGGTDTQYF.